Below are 31 T cell receptor beta chains sequenced from a single sample in a study of T cell responses to AZD1222 COVID-19 vaccine. The assay was immunoSEQ multiplex PCR, and TCRdb's table has in-frame clones only and misses some. Here the sample spans fewer than 100,000 clones, 85% to 90% being singletons. Sequences were derived from peripheral blood, sampled on day 0 of AZD1222 vaccination. Receptors were obtained from an adult in good health.

This chain uses TRBV7-2 with TRBJ2-3; 11 nucleotides align to TRBD2. V was clipped by 3 bases and J by 0 bases; unmatched bases: 2. This CDR3 has 16 residues. The germline CDR1 and CDR2 sequences are SGHTA and FQGNSA. CDR3 sequence: CASSLIAGGSTDTQYF. The CDR3 DNA sequence: TGTGCCAGCAGCTTGATAGCGGGGGGGAGCACAGATACGCAGTATTTT.

CDR3 region: CASRGALNNEKLFF. The DNA of the CDR3 is TGTGCCAGCAGGGGCGCGCTAAATAATGAAAAACTGTTTTTT. The chain uses TRBV6-5 and TRBJ1-4; the D is unclear. The V end lost 6 bases, the J end lost 4 bases, and 12 bases lay between the germline ends. This CDR3 spans 14 amino acids. Germline V CDR1 and CDR2: MNHEY, SVGAGI.

The chain recombines TRBV10-3 with TRBJ1-6; TRBD1 agrees at 7 bases. Germline-derived CDR1 and CDR2 are ENHRY and SYGVKD. The CDR3 runs to 15 residues. V was pared by 0 bases and J by 9 bases, with 5 bases of the junction left unmatched. CDR3 residues: CAISESGGDGSPLHF. CDR3 DNA: TGTGCCATCAGTGAGTCAGGGGGCGACGGTTCACCCCTCCACTTT.

In its sample, this clone was seen once. This chain uses TRBV24-1 with TRBJ2-1, with TRBD2 matching over 7 bases. V shed 4 bases, J shed 0 bases, and the junction held 11 bases outside the gene matches. CDR1 KGHDR and CDR2 SFDVKD come from the germline V gene. The length of the CDR3 is 18 residues. The DNA of the CDR3 is TGTGCCACCAGTGACCCCGACGGCGGGGGTGGCTCCTACAATGAGCAGTTCTTC. As protein: CATSDPDGGGGSYNEQFF.

This sequence joins TRBV2 and TRBJ2-3; the match to TRBD1 covers 10 bases. V dropped 6 bases and J dropped 1; count of bases not matched to a gene: 10. Germline V gene data show CDR1 as SNHLY and CDR2 as FYNNEI. This CDR3 has 17 residues. CDR3: CASRNIGQGGGTDTQYF. In nucleotides, the CDR3 is TGTGCCAGCAGAAACATCGGACAGGGGGGAGGCACAGATACGCAGTATTTT.

The table lists this clone with a count of one. The CDR3: CASSKPGGYIQYF. The CDR3 DNA reads TGTGCCAGCAGCAAGCCGGGGGGATACATTCAGTACTTC. The chain joins TRBV6-2 or TRBV6-3 to TRBJ2-4; 7 bases match TRBD2. V lost 6 bases, J lost 8 bases, and 7 bases stayed unmatched. Germline CDR1 MNHEY, CDR2 SVGEGT. CDR3 length equals 13 residues.

The chain joins TRBV5-1 to TRBJ1-2, with D maybe TRBD1 (5 bases). V was clipped by 3 bases and J by 10 bases, with 16 bases between them. The V gene's germline CDR1 is SGHRS and CDR2 YFSETQ. The CDR3 has 13 amino acids. For the CDR3, the DNA is TGCGCCAGCAGCTCACAGGTTTCAGGGTTCTACACCTTC. This sequence encodes CASSSQVSGFYTF. The full variable domain, completed using reference TRBV5-1 and TRBJ1-2, is KAGVTQTPRYLIKTRGQQVTLSCSPISGHRSVSWYQQTPGQGLQFLFEYFSETQRNKGNFPGRFSGRQFSNSRSEMNVSTLELGDSALYLCASSSQVSGFYTFGSGTRLTVV.

The rearrangement uses TRBV19 and TRBJ1-5; 7 nucleotides line up with TRBD1. The germline CDR1 and CDR2 sequences are LNHDA and SQIVND (reference sequence). This CDR3 comprises 15 residues. J lost 7 bases, V lost 10 bases, and 16 bases had no gene match. The CDR3 spells CATRSGRGRGQPQHF. The CDR3, as DNA: TGTGCCACTCGCAGCGGGAGGGGGCGCGGGCAGCCCCAGCATTTT.

V usage is TRBV6-5 and J usage is TRBJ1-5, with 10 bases lining up with TRBD1. J gave up 6 bases and V 5 bases, and 7 bases lay outside the gene matches. The CDR3 loop spans 15 amino acids. Germline V gene lookup returns CDR1 MNHEY and CDR2 SVGAGI. The CDR3 DNA follows: TGTGCCAGCAGTACCGGGACAGGGGAGAGTCAGCCCCAGCATTTT. Its translation: CASSTGTGESQPQHF.

This clone was observed a handful of times. The CDR3 is CASSQDLAGGYNEQFF. CDR3 DNA sequence: TGCGCCAGCAGCCAAGATCTGGCGGGGGGGTACAATGAGCAGTTCTTC. The chain couples TRBV4-3 to TRBJ2-1; 9 nucleotides agree with TRBD2. Germline CDR1 LGHNA, CDR2 YSLEER. The trim removed 0 bases at V and 4 bases at J, leaving 4 bases unmatched. This CDR3 has 16 residues.

This clone showed up just once. The chain is built from TRBV5-1 and TRBJ1-1; TRBD1 agrees at 8 bases. CDR3 size: 17 residues. Trimming removed 0 bases from V and 5 bases from J; junction bases left unmatched: 12. CDR1 and CDR2 from the germline V gene are SGHRS and YFSETQ. This CDR3 is CASSLGQGAYGRTEAFF. The DNA of the CDR3 is TGCGCCAGCAGCTTGGGGCAGGGGGCTTATGGGCGGACTGAAGCTTTCTTT.

The V call is TRBV7-2, the J call TRBJ1-4; 8 nucleotides line up with TRBD1. Unmatched junction bases numbered 5, after V lost 5 bases and J lost 0 bases. CDR1 SGHTA and CDR2 FQGNSA come from the germline V gene. This CDR3 contains 16 residues. The CDR3 loop is CASSLDRGPTNEKLFF. The CDR3 DNA reads TGTGCCAGCAGCCTCGACAGGGGACCAACTAATGAAAAACTGTTTTTT.

The CDR3 nucleotides read TGTGCCAGCAGTTCCCGACGGGGGGGCCACGGGGAGCTGTTTTTT. It encodes CASSSRRGGHGELFF. This chain connects TRBV6-5 to TRBJ2-2, with TRBD2 matching over 8 bases. The V and J ends lost 4 bases and 7 bases, in that order; junction bases with no gene match: 8. The CDR3 spans 15 residues. Germline V gives CDR1 MNHEY, CDR2 SVGAGI.

The chain employs TRBV9 and TRBJ2-2; 7 nucleotides agree with TRBD2. V lost 4 bases and J lost 0; bases outside the gene matches: 6. The germline V gene has CDR1 SGDLS and CDR2 YYNGEE. CDR3 length equals 16 residues. The CDR3 DNA reads TGTGCCAGCAGCCCCATGGGGGGGGCGAACACCGGGGAGCTGTTTTTT. It is translated as CASSPMGGANTGELFF. The entire variable domain, with the rest obtained from reference TRBV9 and TRBJ2-2, is as follows: DSGVTQTPKHLITATGQRVTLRCSPRSGDLSVYWYQQSLDQGLQFLIQYYNGEERAKGNILERFSAQQFPDLHSELNLSSLELGDSALYFCASSPMGGANTGELFFGEGSRLTVL.

V and J are TRBV7-9 and TRBJ2-1, with D perhaps matching TRBD1 or TRBD2 (5 bases each). The CDR3 consists of 14 residues. The germline V gene encodes CDR1 SEHNR and CDR2 FQNEAQ (reference sequence). Trimming stripped 4 bases from V and 10 bases from J, with 17 bases between. The chain's CDR3 is CASSYPGTPQEQFF. CDR3 DNA sequence: TGTGCCAGCAGCTACCCGGGGACCCCCCAGGAGCAGTTCTTC.

This chain connects TRBV9 to TRBJ1-5, with D tentatively TRBD1 (5 bases). The germline CDR1 and CDR2 sequences are SGDLS and YYNGEE. Deletions cut 3 bases from V and 7 bases from J, with 17 bases between. The CDR3 extends over 15 amino acids. The CDR3 nucleotides are TGTGCCAGCAGCGCCACCGGGGGGGAGGGACAGCCCCAGCATTTT. Protein: CASSATGGEGQPQHF.

The chain combines TRBV9 with TRBJ1-4; no reliable D call. This CDR3 region has 15 residues. V was trimmed by 3 bases and J by 0 bases, leaving 9 bases between them. Germline V gene data show CDR1 as SGDLS and CDR2 as YYNGEE. The CDR3 spells CASSDPTTTNEKLFF. In DNA form, the CDR3 reads TGTGCCAGCAGCGACCCGACAACAACTAATGAAAAACTGTTTTTT.

The rearrangement uses TRBV7-2 and TRBJ1-2; D uncertain. Germline CDR1 reads SGHTA; CDR2 reads FQGNSA. This CDR3 is 14 amino acids long. Trimming took off 1 base at V and 8 bases at J, with 14 bases between the two ends. The CDR3 DNA reads as TGTGCCAGCAGCTTAGATCCCTGGGTAGGGGGCTACACCTTC. This translates into CASSLDPWVGGYTF.

The V gene is TRBV19, the J gene TRBJ1-6; unclear D gene. V shed 5 bases and J shed 4 bases, with 18 bases lying between them. Per the germline V gene, CDR1 is LNHDA and CDR2 is SQIVND (reference sequence). This CDR3 contains 17 residues. CDR3 in DNA: TGTGCCAGTAGTCCTCGACCCCCGCTCCTATATAATTCACCCCTCCACTTT. Encoded protein: CASSPRPPLLYNSPLHF.

The gene calls are TRBV30 and TRBJ1-4; tentative D call: TRBD1 (5 bases). The CDR3 has 15 amino acids. Trimming pared 4 bases from V and 0 bases from J, leaving 12 bases between. Germline V gene data show CDR1 as GTSNPN and CDR2 as SVGIG (reference sequence). DNA of the CDR3: TGTGCCTGGACTGACAGCGCTGCAACTAATGAAAAACTGTTTTTT. Its translation is CAWTDSAATNEKLFF.

The rearrangement joins TRBV7-2 to TRBJ2-3; 10 bases map to TRBD2. Germline V CDR1 and CDR2: SGHTA, FQGNSA. J lost 4 bases, V lost 1 base, and 8 bases had no gene match. The CDR3 is made up of 17 amino acids. CDR3 sequence: CASSLVTAGGVPDTQYF. The CDR3 DNA follows: TGTGCCAGCAGCTTAGTAACAGCGGGGGGGGTACCAGATACGCAGTATTTT.

The rearrangement joins TRBV7-2 to TRBJ1-5; D gene uncertain. CDR3 length: 14 residues. Trimming shortened V by 1 base and J by 7 bases, and 11 bases separated the two germline ends. Germline values: CDR1 SGHTA, CDR2 FQGNSA. CDR3 sequence reads: CASSLGDIGQPQHF. CDR3 DNA sequence: TGTGCCAGCAGCTTAGGTGACATTGGGCAGCCCCAGCATTTT.

This chain uses TRBV30 with TRBJ1-2; a weak D match, TRBD1 (6 bases). CDR1 GTSNPN and CDR2 SVGIG come from the germline V gene (reference sequence). CDR3 size: 13 residues. The V and J ends lost 0 bases and 5 bases respectively, with 10 bases between them. The CDR3 loop is CAWSVLGTYGYTF. The CDR3, as DNA: TGTGCCTGGAGTGTATTGGGGACATATGGCTACACCTTC.

This sequence joins TRBV7-2 and TRBJ2-2; no firm D call. CDR1 and CDR2 from the germline V gene are SGHTA and FQGNSA. Trimming shortened V by 2 bases and J by 1 base, and 5 bases separated the two germline ends. The CDR3 totals 14 residues. The CDR3 reads CASSLRENTGELFF. The DNA for the CDR3 is TGTGCCAGCAGCTTAAGGGAGAACACCGGGGAGCTGTTTTTT.

V gene TRBV18 combines with J gene TRBJ2-3; 8 bases map to TRBD1. The CDR3 extends over 18 amino acids. Germline CDR1 KGHSH, CDR2 LQKENI. V shed 1 base and J 3 bases; nucleotides not matched to a gene: 12. CDR3 nucleotides: TGTGCCAGCTCACCACTTCCCCCGACAGGGGAGGCAACAGATACGCAGTATTTT. The encoded protein is CASSPLPPTGEATDTQYF.

The genes are TRBV4-1 and TRBJ1-4; TRBD1 agrees at 7 bases. In germline, CDR1 is MGHRA, CDR2 YSYEKL. This CDR3 is 17 amino acids long. Unmatched junction bases numbered 17, after V lost 0 bases and J lost 13 bases. CDR3 DNA sequence: TGCGCCAGCAGCCAAGAAGAAAGGGACAGTCCTAGCTCCAGACTGTTTTTT. Amino acid sequence: CASSQEERDSPSSRLFF.

The chain joins TRBV11-3 to TRBJ1-1; D unclear. Germline values: CDR1 SGHNT, CDR2 YENEEA. This CDR3 has 13 amino acids. V lost 5 bases and J 0 bases, leaving 7 bases between the germline ends. The CDR3 region has the DNA TGTGCCAGCAGCCTCCAGGTGAACACTGAAGCTTTCTTT. This gives the protein CASSLQVNTEAFF.

The chain is built from TRBV25-1 and TRBJ2-7, with D possibly being TRBD1 (6 bases). Trimming pared 5 bases from V and 1 base from J, leaving 12 bases between. Germline CDR1 and CDR2: MGHDK and SYGVNS. CDR3 length: 14 residues. The CDR3 protein is CASSRRDMSYEQYF. The CDR3 nucleotides read TGTGCCAGCAGTAGAAGGGACATGTCCTACGAGCAGTACTTC.

V and J are TRBV7-9 and TRBJ1-2; D possibly corresponds to TRBD1 (5 bases). There are 15 residues in the CDR3. From germline, CDR1 is SEHNR and CDR2 FQNEAQ (reference sequence). V lost 1 base to trimming and J lost 6 bases, with 15 bases between them. This CDR3 is CASSLEDWGRDGYTF. The CDR3 coding sequence is TGTGCCAGCAGCTTAGAGGATTGGGGCCGGGATGGCTACACCTTC.

The CDR3 DNA sequence: TGTGCCAGCAGCTTAGAAGCGGGGACCGGCTATGGCTACACCTTC. Its translation is CASSLEAGTGYGYTF. V gene TRBV7-6 combines with J gene TRBJ1-2; D may be TRBD1 (5 bases). The germline gives CDR1 SGHVS, CDR2 FNYEAQ. Trimming took off 1 base at V and 4 bases at J, with 13 bases between the two ends. This CDR3 contains 15 residues.

This clone was counted a few times. V and J are TRBV6-1 and TRBJ2-7; TRBD1 is a possible D gene (5 bases). Germline CDR1 and CDR2: MNHNS and SASEGT. The CDR3 contains 17 residues. V lost 1 base to trimming and J lost 4 bases, with 20 bases between them. The CDR3 DNA reads TGTGCCAGCAGTGAAGAGGGGAACCTCGTTGGAGTGTACGAGCAGTACTTC. As protein: CASSEEGNLVGVYEQYF.